The rows below give T cell receptor beta chains drawn from one sample of a study of blood T cells in healthy people across ages. TCRdb itself ran the 5' RACE reads through MiXCR, one entry per CDR3 protein. The sample gives about 1.5 million distinct CDR3 sequences, roughly two fifths of which show up once; about 4.1% is in the top ten. Input material: blood. These receptors were taken from a young woman in good health. Both conserved end residues are part of each CDR3. Each record gives: D gene, V gene, J gene, clone size, CDR3 protein, CDR3 DNA. A D gene is named only where the DNA matches it firmly. A row's size may be missing; if present it is once, few, many or a size class.

d_gene: .
v_gene: TRBV25-1
j_gene: TRBJ2-7
abundance: .
CDR3aa: CASSQTESSYEQYF
CDR3nt: TGTGCCAGCAGCCAGACGGAAAGCTCCTACGAGCAGTACTTC

d_gene: .
v_gene: TRBV19
j_gene: TRBJ1-1
abundance: few
CDR3aa: CASSIGTEAFF
CDR3nt: TGTGCCAGTAGTATCGGCACTGAAGCTTTCTTT

d_gene: .
v_gene: TRBV6-1
j_gene: TRBJ1-5
abundance: few
CDR3aa: CASSPAGPTMNSNQPQHF
CDR3nt: TGTGCCAGCAGTCCCGCGGGACCCACAATGAATAGCAATCAGCCCCAGCATTTT

d_gene: .
v_gene: TRBV12-3/TRBV12-4
j_gene: TRBJ2-7
abundance: few
CDR3aa: CASSLRGARSYEQYF
CDR3nt: TGTGCCAGCAGTTTAAGGGGAGCTAGATCCTACGAGCAGTACTTC

d_gene: TRBD1
v_gene: TRBV27
j_gene: TRBJ1-2
abundance: .
CDR3aa: CAGSLAGTAGYGYTF
CDR3nt: TGTGCCGGCAGTTTAGCGGGGACAGCTGGCTATGGCTACACCTTC

d_gene: .
v_gene: TRBV27
j_gene: TRBJ2-1
abundance: .
CDR3aa: CASSLGGGGNEQFF
CDR3nt: TGTGCCAGCAGTTTAGGGGGTGGGGGCAATGAGCAGTTCTTC

d_gene: TRBD2
v_gene: TRBV5-5
j_gene: TRBJ2-7
abundance: .
CDR3aa: CASSLPGGTRSYEQYF
CDR3nt: TGTGCCAGCAGCCTCCCTGGGGGGACTAGGTCTTACGAGCAGTACTTC

d_gene: .
v_gene: TRBV7-2
j_gene: TRBJ2-3
abundance: .
CDR3aa: CASSLLGSSTDTQYF
CDR3nt: TGTGCCAGCAGCTTACTGGGCAGTAGCACAGATACGCAGTATTTT

d_gene: .
v_gene: TRBV7-9
j_gene: TRBJ1-4
abundance: .
CDR3aa: CASSLGQDNEKLFF
CDR3nt: TGTGCCAGCAGCTTAGGGCAGGATAATGAAAAACTGTTTTTT

d_gene: .
v_gene: TRBV20-1
j_gene: TRBJ1-1
abundance: .
CDR3aa: CSARAPTEAFF
CDR3nt: TGCAGTGCTAGAGCGCCCACTGAAGCTTTCTTT

d_gene: TRBD2
v_gene: TRBV27
j_gene: TRBJ2-1
abundance: .
CDR3aa: CASSPIAGGPGNEQFF
CDR3nt: TGTGCCAGCAGTCCTATAGCGGGAGGGCCGGGTAATGAGCAGTTCTTC

d_gene: .
v_gene: TRBV29-1
j_gene: TRBJ2-5
abundance: many
CDR3aa: CSVRTPGRETQYF
CDR3nt: TGCAGCGTTCGGACCCCCGGTCGAGAGACCCAGTACTTC

d_gene: .
v_gene: TRBV12-3/TRBV12-4
j_gene: TRBJ1-6
abundance: .
CDR3aa: CASSQGISSYNSPLHF
CDR3nt: TGTGCCAGCAGCCAGGGGATTAGCTCCTATAATTCACCCCTCCACTTT

d_gene: .
v_gene: TRBV10-3
j_gene: TRBJ1-3
abundance: .
CDR3aa: CAISGPGPIGGTGNTIYF
CDR3nt: TGTGCCATCAGTGGCCCCGGGCCTATAGGGGGGACTGGAAACACCATATATTTT

d_gene: TRBD2
v_gene: TRBV7-2
j_gene: TRBJ2-5
abundance: .
CDR3aa: CASSSPRTSGGGSYNEQYF
CDR3nt: TGTGCCAGCAGCTCACCTAGGACTAGCGGGGGGGGTAGCTACAATGAGCAGTACTTC

d_gene: .
v_gene: TRBV27
j_gene: TRBJ1-2
abundance: few
CDR3aa: CASSLSYSFEGYTF
CDR3nt: TGTGCCAGCAGTTTATCGTACAGTTTTGAAGGCTACACCTTC

d_gene: .
v_gene: TRBV6-2/TRBV6-3
j_gene: TRBJ2-5
abundance: .
CDR3aa: CVSSYNRGGLQETQYF
CDR3nt: TGTGTCAGCAGTTACAACAGGGGGGGCCTCCAAGAGACCCAGTACTTC

d_gene: TRBD1
v_gene: TRBV29-1
j_gene: TRBJ2-3
abundance: .
CDR3aa: CSVSLGQGSDTQYF
CDR3nt: TGCAGCGTTTCCCTGGGACAGGGGTCAGATACGCAGTATTTT

d_gene: TRBD2
v_gene: TRBV7-6
j_gene: TRBJ2-1
abundance: few
CDR3aa: CASSSLGGGYNEQFF
CDR3nt: TGTGCCAGCAGCTCTCTAGGCGGGGGCTACAATGAGCAGTTCTTC

d_gene: TRBD1
v_gene: TRBV2
j_gene: TRBJ1-6
abundance: .
CDR3aa: CASIWDGTGHSPLHF
CDR3nt: TGTGCCAGCATATGGGACGGGACAGGTCATTCACCCCTCCACTTT

d_gene: .
v_gene: TRBV27
j_gene: TRBJ2-7
abundance: .
CDR3aa: CASRRAGLSYEQYF
CDR3nt: TGTGCCAGCAGGCGAGCAGGTTTATCCTACGAGCAGTACTTC